A few counts support the clone carrying this T cell receptor (beta chain). Its antigen is still unknown. The sample comes from a study of beta chain features in type 1 diabetes. Notes on the study in general: People with Type 1 diabetes carried modestly yet significantly shorter TCRB CDR3s in all four CD4+ subsets.

The authors reverse transcribed all of the isolated RNA, so sequencing captured expressed TCRB transcripts. Assay: immunoSEQ multiplex PCR; the TCRdb copy retains only in-frame clones and omits some. The sample lists roughly 140,000 clones, around a tenth occurring once. CDR1 and CDR2 from the germline V gene are MNHNS and SASEGT. Germline trimming cut 6 bases from V and 1 base from J; bases unmatched to any gene: 7. The CDR3 length is 15 residues. The sequenced material came from central memory CD4+ T cells from blood. The genes are TRBV6-1 and TRBJ1-1; 8 bases map to TRBD1. This TCR was sampled from a man between 25 and 39 years old with type 1 diabetes. The CDR3 loop is CASREGTGWNTEAFF. CDR3 sequence (DNA): TGTGCCAGCAGGGAGGGGACAGGCTGGAACACTGAAGCTTTCTTT.